This T cell receptor beta chain was identified in a study of early T cells in non-severe SARS-CoV-2 infection. Study-wide background: Sequenced bulk RNA came from whole blood that was unsorted, and chains were unpaired.

J was trimmed by 5 bases and V by 6 bases; bases with no gene match: 4. The CDR3 loop spans 14 amino acids. This clonotype was observed at least ten times. Its antigen is not identified. The TCR library protocol was used to attach unique molecular identifiers. These identifiers were attached to individual cDNA molecules. TCRdb re-derived calls from the 5' RACE reads in MiXCR, one entry per CDR3 protein. The sample holds tens of thousands of distinct CDR3 sequences; 10% to 15% are singletons and the top ten take about 4.4%. Notes on the study in general: Anti-spike CD8 responses were favored in VDJdb matching, and private and CD4 specificities were missed.

The rearrangement joins TRBV12-3 or TRBV12-4 to TRBJ1-1; TRBD1 aligns across 12 bases. Sequences were obtained from whole blood. This clonotype was sampled from an adult who was a healthcare worker with PCR-confirmed SARS-CoV-2 infection or an uninfected control (not recorded which). The chain's CDR3 is CASSPGQGATEAFF. The CDR3 region has the DNA TGTGCCAGCAGCCCGGGACAGGGGGCGACTGAAGCTTTCTTT.